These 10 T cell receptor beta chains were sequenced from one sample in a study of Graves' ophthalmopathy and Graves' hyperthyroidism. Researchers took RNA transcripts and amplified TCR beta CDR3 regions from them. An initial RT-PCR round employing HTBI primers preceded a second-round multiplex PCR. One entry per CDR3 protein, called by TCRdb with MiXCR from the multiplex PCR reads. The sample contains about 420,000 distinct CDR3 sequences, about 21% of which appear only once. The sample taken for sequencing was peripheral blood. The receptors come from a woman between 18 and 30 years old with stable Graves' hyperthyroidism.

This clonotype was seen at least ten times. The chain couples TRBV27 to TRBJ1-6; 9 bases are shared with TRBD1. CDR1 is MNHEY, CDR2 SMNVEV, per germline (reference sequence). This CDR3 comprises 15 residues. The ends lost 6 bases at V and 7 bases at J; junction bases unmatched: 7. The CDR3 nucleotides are TGTGCCAGCAGCTATGACAGGGGGAGGAATTCACCCCTCCACTTT. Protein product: CASSYDRGRNSPLHF.

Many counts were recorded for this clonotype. As DNA, the CDR3 is TGTGCCAGCAGTGCGCCTTTTTCACCCCTCCACTTT. Protein product: CASSAPFSPLHF. V usage is TRBV12-3 or TRBV12-4 and J usage is TRBJ1-6; no clear D. The V end lost 5 bases, the J end lost 9 bases, and 8 bases lay between the germline ends. This CDR3 contains 12 residues.

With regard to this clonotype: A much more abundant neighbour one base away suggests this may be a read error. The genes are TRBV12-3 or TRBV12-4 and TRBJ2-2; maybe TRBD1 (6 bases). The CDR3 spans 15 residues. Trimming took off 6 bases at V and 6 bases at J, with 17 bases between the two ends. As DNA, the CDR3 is TGTGCCAGCAGCGAAGAACTAGGGGGAGCCGGGGAGCTGTTTTTT. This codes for CASSEELGGAGELFF.

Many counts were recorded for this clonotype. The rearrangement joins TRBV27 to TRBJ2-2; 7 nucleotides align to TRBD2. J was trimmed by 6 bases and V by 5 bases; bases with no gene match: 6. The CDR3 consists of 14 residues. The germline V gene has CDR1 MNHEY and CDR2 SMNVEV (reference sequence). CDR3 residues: CASSDRLAAGELFF. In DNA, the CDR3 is TGTGCCAGCAGTGACCGACTAGCTGCCGGGGAGCTGTTTTTT.

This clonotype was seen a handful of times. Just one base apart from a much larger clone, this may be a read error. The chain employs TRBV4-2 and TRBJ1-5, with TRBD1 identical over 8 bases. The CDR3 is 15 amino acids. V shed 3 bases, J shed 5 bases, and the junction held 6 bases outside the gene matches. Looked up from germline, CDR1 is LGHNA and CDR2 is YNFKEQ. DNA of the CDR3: TGTGCCAGCAGCCATTCAGGGGGCTATTATCAGCCCCAGCATTTT. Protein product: CASSHSGGYYQPQHF.

CDR3 sequence: CASTGQAEYIQYF. The CDR3 nucleotides read TGTGCCAGCACCGGACAGGCGGAGTACATTCAGTACTTC. The V and J genes are TRBV6-5 and TRBJ2-4; 7 bases map to TRBD1. V shed 7 bases and J 8 bases; nucleotides not matched to a gene: 8. This CDR3 is built from 13 residues. Looked up from germline, CDR1 is MNHEY and CDR2 is SVGAGI.

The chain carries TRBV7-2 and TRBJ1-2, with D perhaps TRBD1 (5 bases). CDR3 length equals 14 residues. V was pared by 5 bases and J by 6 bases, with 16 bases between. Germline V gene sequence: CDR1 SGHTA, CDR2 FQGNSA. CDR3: CASSNPGGENGYTF. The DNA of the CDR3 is TGTGCCAGCAGCAACCCGGGGGGGGAAAATGGCTACACCTTC.

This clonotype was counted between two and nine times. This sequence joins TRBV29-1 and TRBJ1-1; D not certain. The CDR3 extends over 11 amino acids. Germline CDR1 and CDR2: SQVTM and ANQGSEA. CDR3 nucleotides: TGCGGTAGTCAGAAGAACACTGAAGCTTTCTTT. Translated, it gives CGSQKNTEAFF.

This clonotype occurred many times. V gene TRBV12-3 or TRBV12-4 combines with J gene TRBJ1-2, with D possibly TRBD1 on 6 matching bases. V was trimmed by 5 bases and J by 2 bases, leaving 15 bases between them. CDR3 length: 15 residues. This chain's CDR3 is CASSPQGGLNYGYTF. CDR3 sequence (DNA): TGTGCCAGCAGTCCACAGGGAGGATTAAACTATGGCTACACCTTC.

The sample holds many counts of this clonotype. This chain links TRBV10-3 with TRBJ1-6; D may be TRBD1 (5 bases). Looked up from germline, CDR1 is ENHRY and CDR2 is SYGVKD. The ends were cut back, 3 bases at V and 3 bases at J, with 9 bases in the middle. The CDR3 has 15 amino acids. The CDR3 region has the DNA TGTGCCATCAGTGACGACAGACTCTATAATTCACCCCTCCACTTT. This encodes CAISDDRLYNSPLHF.